This is a list of T cell receptor beta chains from one sample in a study of blood T cells in healthy people across ages. Each CDR3 protein gets one entry after TCRdb re-called the 5' RACE reads with MiXCR. Counted here are more than 900,000 distinct CDR3 sequences, 25% to 30% occurring once; the ten biggest clones make up roughly 10%. The sample was also reused in another study, on T cells of mothers and their children.

Sequencing was performed on blood. The receptor source for this set is a woman in her thirties or forties in good health. Each CDR3 is given with its conserved first and last residue. The D gene is left open where the match is weak. A clone size is listed for some rows: how often the clone was seen (once, few, many), or a class if it is expanded.

.	TRBV7-3	.	TRBJ1-2	TGTGCCAGCAGCTTAACGCGGCAGGTTGGCCACACCTTC	CASSLTRQVGHTF
.	TRBV28	.	TRBJ2-5	TGTGCCAGCACCCTACAGAACCTTCAAGAGACCCAGTACTTC	CASTLQNLQETQYF
many	TRBV5-1	.	TRBJ1-2	TGCGCCAGCAGCTCTCCGGGACGGGAAAACTATGGCTACACCTTC	CASSSPGRENYGYTF
many	TRBV20-1	TRBD2	TRBJ2-3	TGCAGTGCTAGAAAAAGCGGGGGCACAGATACGCAGTATTTT	CSARKSGGTDTQYF
.	TRBV28	.	TRBJ1-1	TGTGCCAGCAGGGAGGCAGGGAGGACTGAAGCTTTCTTT	CASREAGRTEAFF
.	TRBV18	.	TRBJ2-1	TGTGCCAGCTCCCAGGGACGTGATGAGCAGTTCTTC	CASSQGRDEQFF
.	TRBV12-3/TRBV12-4	TRBD1	TRBJ2-1	TGTGCCAGCAGGCCAGGGGGTTATGAGACCCAGTTCTTC	CASRPGGYETQFF
.	TRBV20-1	.	TRBJ2-6	TGCAGTGCTAAGGTTCCACCCCTCTCTGGGGCCAACGTCCTGACTTTC	CSAKVPPLSGANVLTF
few	TRBV7-2	TRBD1	TRBJ1-2	TGTGCCAGCAGCGTATCAGGGGGCGCAGAAGGCTACACCTTC	CASSVSGGAEGYTF
.	TRBV18	TRBD1	TRBJ1-1	TGTGCCGGCTCAGTCACCGGGACAGCGAACACTGAAGCTTTCTTT	CAGSVTGTANTEAFF
many	TRBV11-2	TRBD1	TRBJ2-7	TGTGCCAGCAGCTTAGGAAGAACGGGACAGGGGAGCTCCTACGAGCAGTACTTC	CASSLGRTGQGSSYEQYF
.	TRBV20-1	.	TRBJ1-2	TGCAGTGCTAGGGGCGCAGGGTCATTTTCTAACTATGGCTACACCTTC	CSARGAGSFSNYGYTF
.	TRBV7-2	.	TRBJ2-1	TGTGCCAGCAGGCGGGGTCTCGATGAGCAGTTCTTC	CASRRGLDEQFF
many	TRBV5-1	.	TRBJ2-5	TGCGCCAGCAGCCTGGATGGGGCGTTGGGTAGAGAGACCCAGTACTTC	CASSLDGALGRETQYF
.	TRBV7-9	.	TRBJ1-5	TGTGCCAGCAGCTTGGGAGGGCTTCATAGCAATCAGCCCCAGCATTTT	CASSLGGLHSNQPQHF
.	TRBV7-9	.	TRBJ2-3	TGTGCCAGCAGCTTAGGGGGACTCGCTGCGGCAGATACGCAGTATTTT	CASSLGGLAAADTQYF
.	TRBV7-9	TRBD1	TRBJ1-2	TGTGCCAGCAGCCCGGGGACAGCCCTCTATGGCTACACCTTC	CASSPGTALYGYTF